Reported below is one T cell receptor beta chain. Its antigen is not yet known. No much larger clone exists at a distance of one base, and base qualities are not known. The sample comes from a study of cytomegalovirus exposure and HLA in healthy donors (dated by TCRdb to 2016 to 2017). Regarding the complete study: In an earlier analysis of 550 to 750 of the donors, approximately 260 Gb of sequence data and approximately 100 million unique TCR beta sequences from about 179 million T cells were reported. About 280 gigabases of sequencing data and 70 million to 100 million unique TCR sequences made up an early release that covered around 640 HLA-typed donors. Of the roughly 400 genotyped donors, 65% to 90% were placed in the genetic ancestry cluster associated with self-reported Caucasian donors. The study aimed to test whether signatures of past pathogen exposure could be identified by cataloging public T cell receptors. The study profiled the T cell repertoires of 500 to 800 subjects by immunosequencing and related them to cytomegalovirus serostatus. Besides the first cohort of some 670 subjects, a separate validation cohort made up of roughly 130 different subjects was used. To predict cytomegalovirus infection status, the study brought together high-throughput TCR immunosequencing, statistical association of individual TCRs with disease status, and machine learning. In a later analysis, previously published TCR beta repertoires from fewer than 750 donors were re-analyzed and high-resolution HLA genotyping was added so that TCR occurrence patterns could be studied. Rather than using new phenotypic data, the later analysis identified candidate immune exposures from TCR beta sequences and from how often those sequences occurred across donors. In an earlier analysis of roughly 540 of the donors, high-throughput TCR beta sequencing was used to judge whether each TCR beta V gene segment behaved as functional or pseudogenic. Donor age, sex, ethnicity and CMV serostatus were compiled alongside the repertoire data. A later genetic analysis used genome-wide SNP genotypes for 398 of the 666 donors, treating that subset as a discovery cohort. Every discovery cohort repertoire had been produced on one sequencing platform. Both class I and class II loci were covered by HLA typing, at four-digit resolution. Typing coverage varied by locus: roughly 629-640 donors for A, B, C, DRB1 and DQB1; 522 for DQA1; approximately 610 for DPA1; roughly 470 for DPB1. Because of strong linkage in the cohort, five DR-DQ haplotypes were treated as single units for association and clustering. Among about 410 genotyped donors of the cohort, an average of around 250,000 unique TCR beta nucleotide sequences was sequenced per donor, of which roughly 17% were non-productive. The full study reports these points: The authors suggested that the approach could potentially be extended to other disease states and immunological phenotypes. Compared with equally common non-associated chains, HLA-associated TCR beta chains in a later analysis were more clonally expanded and had lower generation probabilities. Presence/absence analyses assumed roughly uniform sequencing depth across donors, an assumption that may not hold. According to a later analysis, parvovirus B19, influenza, CMV and Epstein-Barr virus appeared linked to several top co-occurrence clusters. The study listed around 160 TCR beta chains as associated with cytomegalovirus. Because HLA typing was missing for some donors at each locus, association tests included only the typed subset. In vitro tests confirmed that a few of the cytomegalovirus-associated TCR beta chains recognize cytomegalovirus antigens. In both the original and validation cohorts, the classifier was reported to diagnose cytomegalovirus status with high specificity and sensitivity. In a later analysis, TCR association rates were found to vary across HLA loci, with the most associated TCRs seen for DRB1 alleles and the fewest for HLA-C alleles. Only TCR beta chains were sequenced in this cohort, and the absence of alpha or paired-chain data limited detectable features. Some IMGT-functional V segments, including TRBV6-2 and TRBV6-3, could not be told apart with the 87-base-pair reads, so those segments were excluded. The sequencing pipeline was judged likely to have produced a cluster of highly shared sequence variants as a technical artifact. Over 15 rarely observed V segments, including chromosome 9 orphons, were excluded from the earlier analysis of some 590 of the donors because counts were too low. Linkage disequilibrium might explain the correlated functional status among segregating V segments, but an unknown experimental factor could not be excluded. A later genetic analysis reported fewer N-insertions in productive TCRs among donors in an Asian-associated ancestry cluster than the roughly 650-donor mean. Specific HLA alleles were associated with more than 15,000 TCR beta sequences at a false discovery rate of 0.05 in a later analysis. When HLA alleles, especially DR and DQ, strongly co-occurred, TCR associations were difficult to assign to individual alleles. A further reported finding was that TCR beta sequences accurately predicted the HLA-A and HLA-B alleles for most subjects in the first cohort. A later genetic analysis associated a missense DCLRE1C variant with V-gene and J-gene trimming of TCR beta chains, and an independent cohort replicated the association. Across donors, most TCR sequences were observed very rarely, whereas some public TCRs were present in many individuals. A later analysis found that most CMV-associated TCR beta chains appeared HLA-restricted, with HLA associations seemingly driven largely by CMV exposure. In an earlier analysis of approximately 590 of the donors, most TCR beta V segments were observed in productive rearrangements about 87% or about 30% of the time, broadly matching IMGT annotations. The only immune exposure information available for the cohort was CMV serostatus.

The receptor library was made with the immunoSEQ multiplex PCR assay. For the multiplex PCR, a mixture combining 60 forward primers for TCR Vbeta segments and 13 reverse primers for TCR Jbeta segments was used. A multiplex PCR assay on genomic DNA amplified the CDR3 region of rearranged TCR beta genes. Amplified TCR beta libraries were sequenced as 87-base-pair reads on the Illumina HiSeq System. In the paper's pipeline: A later analysis tallied some 79 million unique TCR beta chains across the 660 or so repertoires, and 10 million to 11 million of those chains were shared by two or more donors. Raw reads were error-corrected and collapsed into unique sequences by a nearest-neighbor algorithm in which closely related sequences were merged to remove PCR and sequencing errors. CDR3 sequences were aligned to IMGT reference sequences to assign V, D and J gene segments. Each retained sequence needed at least a six-nucleotide match to both a V gene segment and a J gene segment. A rearrangement was called productive if the CDR3 had no stop codons and remained in frame with V and J, and every other rearrangement was called non-productive. Following IMGT convention, CDR3 was defined as the stretch from the second conserved V-encoded cysteine up to the conserved J-encoded phenylalanine. Sequences without an unambiguous match to a single V gene segment were excluded from the earlier analysis of 587 of the donors. An earlier analysis of 587 of the donors classified V segments as functional when productive rearrangements were above 56.7% and as segregating when the standard deviation between donors was above 5%. To diagnose cytomegalovirus status from the catalog of TCR beta chain sequences, a statistical classification framework was built. A later analysis assigned V and J genes by comparing TCR nucleotide sequences with IMGT/GENE-DB human TR gene sequences. A later analysis assigned CDR3 sequences and most-parsimonious VDJ recombination scenarios with the TCRdist pipeline. In a later analysis, each TCR beta chain was defined by its CDR3 amino acid sequence together with its V-gene family, and reads lacking a unique V-gene family were excluded. As a way to deal with suspected cross-contamination and a sequencing artifact, a later analysis dropped over 550 nucleotide sequences that were highly shared and had low generation probability. For each public chain, a later analysis derived a clonal expansion index from normalized ranks of inferred template counts within each repertoire. In a later analysis, generation probabilities were computed using a VDJ recombination model fitted to out-of-frame rearrangements, and the results were checked against IGoR. Hypergeometric tests were used in a later analysis to score TCR-TCR, TCR-HLA and TCR-CMV co-occurrence, with a repertoire-size bias correction applied to the TCR pairs. False discovery rates were estimated in a later analysis by permuting HLA or CMV assignments 20 times. In a later analysis, co-occurring TCRs were grouped using DBSCAN, with TCRdist sequence similarity added in when clustering inside HLA-allele-positive subsets. Repertoires with fewer than 30,000 or more than 120,000 public chains were left out of co-occurrence clustering, as were a few repertoires with anomalous nucleotide sharing. TCRdb re-hosts the immuneACCESS table, in-frame sequences only. Its copies lack some clones; in the studies checked, an unresolved V gene accounts for under half of them, and the cause for the rest is not known. V and J calls and clone size are given by that table; D and trimming were obtained from the DNA. This sample comprises over 110,000 clones, 70% to 80% of them detected only once. Clones ranked in the top ten supply about 10% of the sample.

Trimming removed 5 bases from V and 6 bases from J; the gene matches leave 4 bases unexplained. The CDR3 has 14 amino acids, counting the end cysteine and phenylalanine. Only the CDR3 DNA is retained, 42 bases long and in frame from the first base. The germline V gene supplies CDR1 MDHEN and CDR2 SYDVKM. The cohort was made up of roughly 670 healthy bone marrow donors. Cohort members were all nominally healthy when sampled, although unrecorded immune exposures were likely present. The donor was CMV seropositive and was included in the group of approximately 310 seropositive cohort members. A peripheral blood sample was provided by each donor, and peripheral blood mononuclear cells were used for TCR beta sequencing. The Qiagen DNeasy Blood Extraction Kit was used to extract genomic DNA from the blood cell samples.

The sequence links TRBV28 to TRBJ1-5; 10 bases in the middle match TRBD1. The clonotype comes from a woman aged 45 to 65 in good health and CMV-seropositive. Sample: PBMCs. In nucleotide form, the sequence is TGTGCCAGCAGTCCGGGGACAGGGGTTCAGCCCCAGCATTTT. This is translated as CASSPGTGVQPQHF.